Presented here are 21 T cell receptor beta chains from one specimen sequenced in a study of T cell changes during pregnancy in multiple sclerosis. Profiling relied on immunoSEQ multiplex PCR, and the TCRdb table lists in-frame clones only, not all of them. The table records around 61,000 clones, 90% to 95% of them present only once. This sample comprised peripheral blood, obtained in the third trimester of pregnancy. The receptors were gathered from a female donor in good health, enrolled as a control in a pregnancy study.

The chain employs TRBV2 and TRBJ2-7; D perhaps matches TRBD1 (5 bases). Germline-derived CDR1 and CDR2 are SNHLY and FYNNEI. Trimming pared 5 bases from V and 4 bases from J, leaving 9 bases between. The CDR3 length is 12 residues. DNA of the CDR3: TGTGCCAGCAGTCAACAGGTTTACGAGCAGTACTTC. This gives the protein CASSQQVYEQYF.

This rearrangement joins TRBV19 to TRBJ1-1; D unresolved. Germline lookup yields CDR1 LNHDA and CDR2 SQIVND (reference sequence). The V gene lost 8 bases and the J gene lost 10 bases, with 11 bases spanning the gap. The CDR3 sequence is 10 residues long. CDR3 residues: CASGKVVAFF. The CDR3 DNA reads as TGTGCCAGTGGCAAAGTGGTAGCTTTCTTT.

The chain employs TRBV7-2 and TRBJ2-3; no clear D gene. The V gene lost 6 bases and the J gene lost 6 bases, with 13 bases spanning the gap. The germline CDR1 and CDR2 sequences are SGHTA and FQGNSA. The CDR3 sequence is 13 residues long. The CDR3 region is CASSLERPDTQYF. The CDR3 DNA sequence: TGTGCCAGCAGTCTAGAGAGGCCGGATACGCAGTATTTT.

V is TRBV27 and J is TRBJ1-2, with D maybe TRBD1 (6 bases). The germline gives CDR1 MNHEY, CDR2 SMNVEV (reference sequence). This CDR3 spans 12 amino acids. The V end was cut by 2 bases, the J end by 8 bases, with 9 bases between. The CDR3 loop reads CASSLAGDGYTF. The CDR3 DNA reads as TGTGCCAGCAGTTTAGCAGGGGACGGCTACACCTTC.

The CDR3 loop is CASSPLAGSTDTQYF. The CDR3 DNA is TGCGCCAGCAGCCCCCTAGCGGGGTCCACAGATACGCAGTATTTT. The chain recombines TRBV5-1 with TRBJ2-3; 9 nucleotides align to TRBD2. After removal of 4 bases from V and 2 bases from J, the junction contained 5 bases not matched to a gene. The CDR3 consists of 15 residues. From germline, CDR1 is SGHRS and CDR2 YFSETQ.

V is TRBV7-2 and J is TRBJ2-5; 10 bases match TRBD1. This CDR3 has 16 amino acids. Germline-derived CDR1 and CDR2 are SGHTA and FQGNSA. J lost 1 base, V lost 3 bases, and 5 bases had no gene match. The CDR3: CASSFRTGGLQETQYF. In nucleotides, the CDR3 is TGTGCCAGCAGCTTTAGGACAGGGGGTCTCCAAGAGACCCAGTACTTC.

The J gene is TRBJ2-1, the V gene TRBV7-9; D is perhaps TRBD2 (6 bases). Germline-derived CDR1 and CDR2 are SEHNR and FQNEAQ (reference sequence). V was pared by 10 bases and J by 8 bases, with 18 bases between. CDR3 size: 13 residues. In DNA form, the CDR3 reads TGTGCCACCATGGGGCGGGGTGGGGATGAGCAGTTCTTC. Translating it yields CATMGRGGDEQFF.

The chain is built from TRBV27 and TRBJ2-2; TRBD1 matches 10 bases. J lost 4 bases, V lost 6 bases, and 5 bases had no gene match. The germline gives CDR1 MNHEY, CDR2 SMNVEV (reference sequence). The CDR3 covers 15 residues. The CDR3 reads CASRFGTGATGELFF. The DNA of the CDR3 is TGTGCCAGCAGGTTCGGGACAGGGGCCACCGGGGAGCTGTTTTTT.

The V call is TRBV9, the J call TRBJ2-5, with D possibly matching TRBD1 (6 bases). Germline CDR1 SGDLS, CDR2 YYNGEE. This CDR3 is built from 15 residues. V was clipped by 4 bases and J by 1 base, with 14 bases between them. The CDR3 loop is CASSPNGQIQETQYF. CDR3 DNA sequence: TGTGCCAGCAGCCCGAATGGACAGATCCAAGAGACCCAGTACTTC.

CDR3 sequence: CASSQATGTYNEQFF. Here the CDR3 DNA reads TGTGCCAGCAGCCAAGCGACGGGAACATACAATGAGCAGTTCTTC. This chain uses TRBV4-2 with TRBJ2-1, with D possibly matching TRBD2 (5 bases). Per the germline V gene, CDR1 is LGHNA and CDR2 is YNFKEQ. Trimming left V 1 base short and J 4 bases short, with 11 bases between. This CDR3 spans 15 amino acids.

As DNA, the CDR3 is TGTGCCAGCCCCCCCCCGACAGAGAACACTGAAGCTTTCTTT. This encodes CASPPPTENTEAFF. This chain uses TRBV2 with TRBJ1-1; the D gene is possibly TRBD1 (5 bases). Trimming shortened V by 8 bases and J by 1 base, and 14 bases separated the two germline ends. The germline V gene encodes CDR1 SNHLY and CDR2 FYNNEI. The CDR3 totals 14 residues.

V and J are TRBV13 and TRBJ2-3; D is uncertain. The CDR3 extends over 15 amino acids. Germline V gives CDR1 PRHDT, CDR2 FYEKMQ (reference sequence). V lost 2 bases and J lost 5, with 14 bases in between. The DNA for the CDR3 is TGTGCCAGCAGCTTATATCCCAATCCCGGAGATACGCAGTATTTT. Translation gives CASSLYPNPGDTQYF.

The chain recombines TRBV7-9 with TRBJ1-6; a weak D match, TRBD1 (5 bases). This CDR3 spans 15 amino acids. Germline CDR1 is SEHNR and CDR2 is FQNEAQ (reference sequence). V lost 3 bases, J lost 9 bases, and 15 bases lay in between. DNA for the CDR3: TGTGCCAGCAGCTTTCGTCCAGGGAATACTTCACCCCTCCACTTT. The encoded protein is CASSFRPGNTSPLHF.

This clone was recorded only once. The V and J genes are TRBV5-1 and TRBJ1-6; D is unresolved. Trimming took off 0 bases at V and 12 bases at J, with 10 bases between the two ends. This CDR3 comprises 13 residues. Germline assignment: CDR1 SGHRS and CDR2 YFSETQ. The CDR3: CASSLDGERPLHF. Here the CDR3 DNA reads TGCGCCAGCAGCTTGGATGGGGAGCGACCCCTCCACTTT.

This sequence joins TRBV27 and TRBJ2-1, with TRBD2 matching over 8 bases. Trimming cost V 4 bases and J 7 bases; bases outside gene matches: 18. There are 18 residues in the CDR3. The germline V gene encodes CDR1 MNHEY and CDR2 SMNVEV (reference sequence). CDR3: CASSYRGAGGAFENEQFF. The CDR3 nucleotides read TGTGCCAGCAGTTATCGGGGAGCCGGGGGGGCTTTTGAGAATGAGCAGTTCTTC.

The V gene is TRBV27, the J gene TRBJ1-6; D call uncertain. The CDR3 totals 13 residues. With 7 bases removed from V and 5 bases from J, the gap between germline ends came to 9 bases. The germline CDR1 and CDR2 sequences are MNHEY and SMNVEV (reference sequence). The CDR3 region is CASKTSNNSPLHF. CDR3 nucleotides: TGTGCCAGCAAGACATCTAATAATTCACCCCTCCACTTT.

The chain carries TRBV6-5 and TRBJ1-5; TRBD1 aligns across 8 bases. V lost 6 bases, J lost 3 bases, and 7 bases stayed unmatched. The CDR3 totals 15 residues. Germline CDR1 reads MNHEY; CDR2 reads SVGAGI. In DNA form, the CDR3 reads TGTGCCAGCAGCCCCGACAGGGGAGTCAATCAGCCCCAGCATTTT. Its translation: CASSPDRGVNQPQHF.

The V and J genes are TRBV30 and TRBJ2-1; 8 bases agree with TRBD2. From germline, CDR1 is GTSNPN and CDR2 SVGIG (reference sequence). This CDR3 is 14 amino acids long. Trimming removed 7 bases from V and 3 bases from J; junction bases left unmatched: 8. The CDR3 is CAYLGRGDYNEQFF. The CDR3 DNA follows: TGTGCCTACCTAGGGCGGGGGGACTACAATGAGCAGTTCTTC.

The rearrangement uses TRBV28 and TRBJ2-7; D gene unclear. Germline CDR1 MDHEN, CDR2 SYDVKM. The CDR3 has 11 amino acids. The V and J ends lost 7 bases and 7 bases respectively, with 11 bases between them. CDR3 DNA sequence: TGTGCCAGCACCCTGGCCGGGGAGCAGTACTTC. Residues: CASTLAGEQYF. Full variable domain (outside the CDR3, taken from reference TRBV28 and TRBJ2-7): DVKVTQSSRYLVKRTGEKVFLECVQDMDHENMFWYRQDPGLGLRLIYFSYDVKMKEKGDIPEGYSVSREKKERFSLILESASTNQTSMYLCASTLAGEQYFGPGTRLTVT.

The chain combines TRBV4-2 with TRBJ1-5; 7 bases agree with TRBD1. The CDR3 extends over 15 amino acids. With V trimmed by 1 base and J by 7 bases, 7 bases remained unmatched. Germline V lookup: CDR1 LGHNA, CDR2 YNFKEQ. The CDR3 region is CASSQGQGDNQPQHF. In DNA, the CDR3 is TGTGCCAGCAGCCAAGGACAGGGAGACAACCAGCCCCAGCATTTT.

The V call is TRBV27, the J call TRBJ2-1; maybe TRBD1 (6 bases). Trimming shortened V by 3 bases and J by 5 bases, and 11 bases separated the two germline ends. Germline V gives CDR1 MNHEY, CDR2 SMNVEV (reference sequence). The CDR3 is 14 residues long. CDR3 residues: CASSFSRGNNEQFF. CDR3 coding DNA: TGTGCCAGCAGTTTCTCCAGGGGTAACAATGAGCAGTTCTTC.